The entry that follows covers one T cell receptor (beta chain) sequence. The sample originates from a study of blood T cell repertoires in COVID-19. The CDR3 consists of 14 residues. CDR1 is SGHTA, CDR2 FQGTGA, per germline. With 8 bases clipped from V and 4 bases from J, the junction kept 8 bases outside the gene matches. The Seattle site enrolled patients during active infection and followed them longitudinally. Per the authors' pipeline: It was from reference gene primer amplification that nucleated cell counts were estimated. The table came from immunoSEQ multiplex PCR; TCRdb's copy has only in-frame clones and leaves some out. That table gives V, J and clone size, and the DNA gave D and trimming. This sample carries hundreds of thousands of clones, 81% of them seen once, and the ten largest clones take roughly 7.4%.

The source of this sequence is a woman over 75 with COVID-19, enrolled during active disease. This rearrangement joins TRBV7-3 to TRBJ2-3; 8 nucleotides line up with TRBD2. The sequencing sample was made of peripheral blood. For the CDR3, the DNA is TGTGCCAGCGCTCTTAGCGGGAACCCAGATACGCAGTATTTT. Translating it yields CASALSGNPDTQYF.